This T cell receptor (beta chain) was sequenced during a study of blood T cell repertoires in COVID-19. Study-wide context: PBMCs, B-cell-depleted T cells, or T cells provided the cDNA or gDNA that made up the material.

Sequencing was performed with immunoSEQ multiplex PCR; in TCRdb, only in-frame clones are kept and a portion is missing. The sample includes over 450,000 clones, 85% to 90% of them seen just once. The germline V gene has CDR1 MGHRA and CDR2 YSYEKL. This CDR3 comprises 16 residues. The V gene end was trimmed by 1 base and the J gene end by 6 bases; junction bases not matched to a gene: 6. The gene calls are TRBV4-1 and TRBJ1-6; the match to TRBD1 covers 7 bases. Material: peripheral blood. This TCR derives from a man younger than 30 with COVID-19, enrolled during active disease. CDR3 sequence reads: CASSQGQGEINSPLHF. The CDR3 DNA is TGCGCCAGCAGCCAAGGACAGGGCGAAATTAATTCACCCCTCCACTTT.